This T cell receptor beta chain was sequenced during a study of T cells and copy number aberrations in small-cell lung cancer (dated by TCRdb to about 2021). Looking at the study overall: Whole-exome sequencing of the same tumor regions was paired with TCR repertoire sequencing so that T cell metrics could be related to mutations and copy number aberrations. Tumor TCR data existed for approximately 16 patients, while over 12 patients had TCR data covering both tumor and normal tissue. What the research found in general, with its limitations: Compared with adjacent lung tissue, tumors showed lower T-cell density, richness and clonality, although the density difference was not significant. Tumor T-cell density, richness and clonality were negatively correlated with higher copy number aberration burden. The study was limited by a small sample size because surgical resection is uncommon in small-cell lung cancer, and the findings require validation. Every specimen was formalin-fixed paraffin-embedded tissue, a material known to introduce sequencing artifacts. Across regions, the TCR repertoire was highly heterogeneous, with roughly 79.9-98% of clones confined to a single region, an overlap lower than the overlap seen in localized NSCLC.

The donors were limited-stage small-cell lung cancer patients whose surgical resection took place in Hangzhou, China, between about 2008 and 2020. Every donor underwent upfront surgery with no preoperative chemotherapy or radiotherapy, and no donor received immunotherapy either before or after surgery. Each of the approximately 19 patients in the sequenced cohort was a smoker or a heavy second-hand smoker. To represent spatial heterogeneity of the primary tumors, three regions were collected from each tumor FFPE block using a grid approach. Tumor regions were macrodissected for enrichment of malignant cells, and only regions expected to yield at least 150 ng DNA were selected. The study used multi-region TCR-beta sequencing of resected limited-stage small-cell lung cancers together with tumor-adjacent lung tissue to characterize T cell repertoire heterogeneity. The AllPrep DNA/RNA FFPE Kit (Qiagen) was used to extract genomic DNA from FFPE tissue.

Comment on this clone: It lacks a known antigen. The record has no base qualities; no much larger clone is one base away.

Using multiplexed V- and J-gene primers, the immunoSEQ hsTCRB Kit amplified TCR-beta CDR3 regions from genomic DNA. Unique DNA barcodes were added in a second PCR, and the samples were pooled together with one negative control and one positive control. Pooled TCR-beta libraries were sequenced on an Illumina MiSeq with a 150-cycle paired-end protocol. The original methods were these. Raw sequencing data were processed by Adaptive Biotechnologies into a report with normalized, annotated TCR-beta repertoires. T-cell density was computed as TCR-beta templates normalized to usable DNA, which was estimated by amplifying housekeeping genes. Clonality was defined as 1 minus Pielou's evenness, while richness was a count of unique rearrangements. The Jaccard index, the Morisita overlap index, and the proportion of shared top-20 clonotypes were used to quantify intratumor TCR heterogeneity between regions. This immuneACCESS table, as held by TCRdb, lists in-frame sequences with V and J called but not all clones. Of the missing ones, under half trace to an unresolved V gene in checked studies; the others have no known cause. That table is the source of V, J and clone size, and D and trimming were worked out from the DNA. This sample lists around 1,100 clones; 86% were detected once. Over 4.5% of the sample comes from the top ten.

Taken from the germline V gene, the CDR1 and CDR2 loops are SGHRS and YFSETQ. V was cut back by 1 base and J by 1 base, leaving a gap of 18 bases between them. From the cysteine up to the phenylalanine, the CDR3 has a length of 17 residues. The retained sequence is limited to the CDR3, 51 bases, with the frame set at the first base. The sequencing input was tumor tissue. The receptor comes from a man aged 55-75 years with small cell lung cancer. The rearrangement combines TRBV5-1 with TRBJ2-7; the D gene is perhaps TRBD1 or TRBD2, as each covers 5 bases. CDR3 sequence: CASSLFVGDGLSYEQYF. The bases are TGCGCCAGCAGCTTGTTCGTGGGGGACGGGCTATCCTACGAGCAGTACTTC.